This T cell receptor beta chain appears in the sequencing data of a study of post-analysis software for immune sequencing data. The overall study: Relapsing-remitting, secondary progressive and progressive-relapsing forms made up the multiple sclerosis disease courses.

Prepared TCR beta cDNA libraries contained unique molecular identifiers. TCRdb fed the PCR reads into MiXCR, producing one record per CDR3 protein. The sample comprises 150,000 to 200,000 distinct CDR3 sequences, 30% of which are singletons, and over 1.2% rests with the top ten. Study outcomes and limitations: Significantly decreased normalized Chao1 diversity was recorded for multiple sclerosis patients relative to controls. Patients showed TRBV5-6, TRBV5-1 and TRBV20-1 among five TRBV segments more frequent than in controls.

The CDR3 spans 13 residues, counting both ends. The V gene's germline CDR1 is SGHTA and CDR2 FQGNSA. Comments on this clonotype: Antigen: not known. The limits of the CDR3 on the DNA are not certain, so only TCRdb's listed CDR3 is given.

The material sequenced was blood. The chain links TRBV7-2 to TRBJ1-2. The clonotype comes from a girl aged 5 to 17 with multiple sclerosis. The CDR3: CASSLDSSSGYTF.